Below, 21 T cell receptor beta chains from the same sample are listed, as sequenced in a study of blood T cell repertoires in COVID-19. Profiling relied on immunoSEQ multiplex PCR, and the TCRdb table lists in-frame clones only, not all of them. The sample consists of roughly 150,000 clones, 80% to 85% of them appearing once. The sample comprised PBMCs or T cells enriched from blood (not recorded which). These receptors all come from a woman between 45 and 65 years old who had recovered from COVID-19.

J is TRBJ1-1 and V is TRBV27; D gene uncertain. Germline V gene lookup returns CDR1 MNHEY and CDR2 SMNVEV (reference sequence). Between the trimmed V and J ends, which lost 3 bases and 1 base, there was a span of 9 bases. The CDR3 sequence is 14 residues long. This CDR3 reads CASSFEGPNTEAFF. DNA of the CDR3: TGTGCCAGCAGTTTTGAGGGCCCGAACACTGAAGCTTTCTTT.

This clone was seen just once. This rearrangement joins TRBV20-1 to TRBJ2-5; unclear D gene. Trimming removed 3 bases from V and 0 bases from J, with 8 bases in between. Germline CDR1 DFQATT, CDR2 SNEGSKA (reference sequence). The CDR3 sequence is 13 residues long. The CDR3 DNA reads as TGCAGTGCTAGTTACAGAAACCAAGAGACCCAGTACTTC. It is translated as CSASYRNQETQYF.

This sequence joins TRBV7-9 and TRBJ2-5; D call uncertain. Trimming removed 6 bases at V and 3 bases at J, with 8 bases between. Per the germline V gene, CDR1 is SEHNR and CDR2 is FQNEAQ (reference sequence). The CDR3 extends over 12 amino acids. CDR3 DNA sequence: TGTGCCAGCAGACAGAACGAAGAGACCCAGTACTTC. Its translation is CASRQNEETQYF.

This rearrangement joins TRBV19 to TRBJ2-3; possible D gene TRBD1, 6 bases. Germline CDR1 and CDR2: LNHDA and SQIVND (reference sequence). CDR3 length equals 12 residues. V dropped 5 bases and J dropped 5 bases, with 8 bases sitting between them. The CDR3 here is CASSEGVDTQYF. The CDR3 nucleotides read TGTGCCAGTAGTGAGGGGGTAGATACGCAGTATTTT.

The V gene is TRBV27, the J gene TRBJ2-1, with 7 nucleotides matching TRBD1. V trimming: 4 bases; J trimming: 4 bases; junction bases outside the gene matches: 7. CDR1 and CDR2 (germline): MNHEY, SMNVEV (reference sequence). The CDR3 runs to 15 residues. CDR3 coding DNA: TGTGCCAGCAGTTCCCGGACAGGAGGATACAATGAGCAGTTCTTC. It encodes CASSSRTGGYNEQFF.

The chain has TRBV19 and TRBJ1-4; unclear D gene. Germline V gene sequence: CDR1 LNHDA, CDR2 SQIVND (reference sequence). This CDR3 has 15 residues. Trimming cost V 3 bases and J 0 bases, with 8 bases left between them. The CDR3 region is CASSIPVTTNEKLFF. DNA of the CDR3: TGTGCCAGTAGTATTCCGGTCACAACTAATGAAAAACTGTTTTTT.

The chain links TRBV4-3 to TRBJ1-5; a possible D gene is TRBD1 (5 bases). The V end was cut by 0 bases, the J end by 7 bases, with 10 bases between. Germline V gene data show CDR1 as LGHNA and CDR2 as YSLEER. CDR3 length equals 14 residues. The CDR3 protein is CASSQEWGSQPQHF. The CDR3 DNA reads TGCGCCAGCAGCCAAGAATGGGGCAGCCAGCCCCAGCATTTT.

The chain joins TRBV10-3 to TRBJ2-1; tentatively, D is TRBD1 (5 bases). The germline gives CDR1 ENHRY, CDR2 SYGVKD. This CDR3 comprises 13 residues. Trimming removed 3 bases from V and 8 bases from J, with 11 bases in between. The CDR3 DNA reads TGTGCCATCAGTGATCCCGCAGGGTATGAGCAGTTCTTC. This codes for CAISDPAGYEQFF.

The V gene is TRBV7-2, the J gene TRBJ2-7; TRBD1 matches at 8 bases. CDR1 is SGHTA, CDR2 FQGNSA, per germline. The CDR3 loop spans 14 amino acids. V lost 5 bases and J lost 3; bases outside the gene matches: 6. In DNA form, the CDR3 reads TGTGCCAGCAGCGGGGGGACAGGCTTCTACGAGCAGTACTTC. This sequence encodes CASSGGTGFYEQYF. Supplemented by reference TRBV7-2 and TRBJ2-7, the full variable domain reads GAGVSQSPSNKVTEKGKDVELRCDPISGHTALYWYRQSLGQGLEFLIYFQGNSAPDKSGLPSDRFSAERTGGSVSTLTIQRTQQEDSAVYLCASSGGTGFYEQYFGPGTRLTVT.

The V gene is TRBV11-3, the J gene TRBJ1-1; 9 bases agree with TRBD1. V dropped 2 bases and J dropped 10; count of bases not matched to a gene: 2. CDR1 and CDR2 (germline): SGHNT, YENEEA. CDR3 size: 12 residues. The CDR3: CASSLRTGVAFF. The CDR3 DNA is TGTGCCAGCAGCTTAAGGACAGGGGTAGCTTTCTTT.

CDR3 residues: CASGVPGVFSPLHF. CDR3 nucleotide sequence: TGTGCCAGCGGTGTCCCCGGGGTGTTTTCACCCCTCCACTTT. V is TRBV25-1 and J is TRBJ1-6; D is unresolved. The germline CDR1 and CDR2 sequences are MGHDK and SYGVNS. V was trimmed by 8 bases and J by 9 bases, leaving 17 bases between them. The CDR3 sequence is 14 residues long.

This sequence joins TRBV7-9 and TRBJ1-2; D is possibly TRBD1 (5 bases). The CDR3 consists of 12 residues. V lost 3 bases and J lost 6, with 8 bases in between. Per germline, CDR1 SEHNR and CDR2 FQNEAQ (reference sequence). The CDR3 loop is CASSFTGDGYTF. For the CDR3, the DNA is TGTGCCAGCAGCTTCACGGGGGATGGCTACACCTTC. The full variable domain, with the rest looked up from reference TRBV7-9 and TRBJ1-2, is DTGVSQNPRHKITKRGQNVTFRCDPISEHNRLYWYRQTLGQGPEFLTYFQNEAQLEKSRLLSDRFSAERPKGSFSTLEIQRTEQGDSAMYLCASSFTGDGYTFGSGTRLTVV.

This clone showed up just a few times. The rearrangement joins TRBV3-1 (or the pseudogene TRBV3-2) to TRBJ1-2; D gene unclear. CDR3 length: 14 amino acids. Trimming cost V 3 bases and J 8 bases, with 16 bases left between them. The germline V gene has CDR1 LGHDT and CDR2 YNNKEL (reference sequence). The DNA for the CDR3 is TGTGCCAGCAGCCAGTTTACCGGTCCGGGGGGCTACACCTTC. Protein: CASSQFTGPGGYTF.

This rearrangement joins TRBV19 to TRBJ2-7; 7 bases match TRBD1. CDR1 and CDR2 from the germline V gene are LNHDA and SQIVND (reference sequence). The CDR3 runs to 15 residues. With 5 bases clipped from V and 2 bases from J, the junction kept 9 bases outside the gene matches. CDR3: CASSSQGEPPYEQYF. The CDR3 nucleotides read TGTGCCAGTAGTTCTCAGGGGGAGCCTCCCTACGAGCAGTACTTC.

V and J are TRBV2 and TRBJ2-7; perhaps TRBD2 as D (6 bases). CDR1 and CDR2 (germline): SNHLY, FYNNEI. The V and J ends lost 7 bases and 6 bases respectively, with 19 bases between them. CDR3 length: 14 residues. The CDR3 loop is CASKRGREVLEQYF. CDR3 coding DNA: TGTGCCAGCAAAAGGGGCAGGGAGGTTCTCGAGCAGTACTTC.

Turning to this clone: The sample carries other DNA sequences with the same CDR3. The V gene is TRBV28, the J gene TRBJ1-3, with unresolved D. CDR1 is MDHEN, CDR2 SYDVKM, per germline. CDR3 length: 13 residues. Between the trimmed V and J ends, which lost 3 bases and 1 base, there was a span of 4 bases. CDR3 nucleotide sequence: TGTGCCAGCAGTTTCAGGTCTGGAAACACCATATATTTT. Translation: CASSFRSGNTIYF.

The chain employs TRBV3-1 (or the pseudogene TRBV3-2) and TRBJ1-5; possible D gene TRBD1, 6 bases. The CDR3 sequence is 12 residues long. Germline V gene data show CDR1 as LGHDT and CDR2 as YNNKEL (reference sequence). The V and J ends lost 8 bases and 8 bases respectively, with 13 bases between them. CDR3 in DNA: TGTGCCAGCGGGGGCTGGGGAGAGCCCCAGCATTTT. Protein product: CASGGWGEPQHF.

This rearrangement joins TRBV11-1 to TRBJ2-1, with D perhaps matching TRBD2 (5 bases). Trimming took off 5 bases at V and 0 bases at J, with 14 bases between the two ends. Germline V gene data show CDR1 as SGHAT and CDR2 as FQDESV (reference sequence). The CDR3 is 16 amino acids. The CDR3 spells CASSPGGQRSYNEQFF. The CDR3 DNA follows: TGTGCCAGCAGCCCTGGCGGGCAGCGCTCCTACAATGAGCAGTTCTTC.

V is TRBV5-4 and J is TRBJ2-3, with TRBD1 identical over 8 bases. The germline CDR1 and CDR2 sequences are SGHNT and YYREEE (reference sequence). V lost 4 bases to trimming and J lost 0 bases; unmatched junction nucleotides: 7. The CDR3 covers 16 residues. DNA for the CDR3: TGTGCCAGCAGCGACAACAGGGGGGATAGCACAGATACGCAGTATTTT. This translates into CASSDNRGDSTDTQYF.

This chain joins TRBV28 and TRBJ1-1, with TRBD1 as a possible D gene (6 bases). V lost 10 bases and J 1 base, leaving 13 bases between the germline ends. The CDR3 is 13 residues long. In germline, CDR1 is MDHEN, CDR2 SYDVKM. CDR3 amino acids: CATRGHTNTEAFF. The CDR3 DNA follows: TGTGCCACGAGGGGACACACGAACACTGAAGCTTTCTTT. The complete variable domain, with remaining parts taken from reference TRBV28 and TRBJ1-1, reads DVKVTQSSRYLVKRTGEKVFLECVQDMDHENMFWYRQDPGLGLRLIYFSYDVKMKEKGDIPEGYSVSREKKERFSLILESASTNQTSMYLCATRGHTNTEAFFGQGTRLTVV.

Here the CDR3 DNA reads TGTGCCAGCAGCCGGTATACAGGGGCTATCACAGATACGCAGTATTTT. It yields the protein CASSRYTGAITDTQYF. The chain uses TRBV7-9 and TRBJ2-3; TRBD1 matches 7 bases. The ends lost 5 bases at V and 2 bases at J; junction bases unmatched: 10. Germline V gives CDR1 SEHNR, CDR2 FQNEAQ (reference sequence). There are 16 residues in the CDR3.